The clone carrying this T cell receptor (beta chain) has at least ten counts. Its target is unknown. Amplification targeted TCR beta CDR3 regions from RNA transcripts. In the first-round RT-PCR of the TCR CDR3, the HTBI primer set was used. One entry per CDR3 protein results from TCRdb running MiXCR on the multiplex PCR reads. The profile shows 340,000 or so distinct CDR3 sequences, 21% of them singletons. When ophthalmopathy did not progress within 18 months, Graves' hyperthyroidism was considered stable. The sample belongs to a study of T cells in Graves' hyperthyroidism and ophthalmopathy. Study-level findings and limits: Blood also showed most of the thyroid clonotypes that were expanded above 0.001.

The CDR3 is 13 amino acids. Per germline, CDR1 SQVTM and CDR2 ANQGSEA. V lost 8 bases to trimming and J lost 5 bases; unmatched junction nucleotides: 11. Input material: blood. The receptor was isolated from a woman aged 50 to 65 with Graves' hyperthyroidism. The gene calls are TRBV29-1 and TRBJ2-7; 8 nucleotides line up with TRBD1. CDR3: CSIGLATGDEQYF. Here the CDR3 DNA reads TGCAGCATTGGGTTAGCGACAGGGGACGAGCAGTACTTC.